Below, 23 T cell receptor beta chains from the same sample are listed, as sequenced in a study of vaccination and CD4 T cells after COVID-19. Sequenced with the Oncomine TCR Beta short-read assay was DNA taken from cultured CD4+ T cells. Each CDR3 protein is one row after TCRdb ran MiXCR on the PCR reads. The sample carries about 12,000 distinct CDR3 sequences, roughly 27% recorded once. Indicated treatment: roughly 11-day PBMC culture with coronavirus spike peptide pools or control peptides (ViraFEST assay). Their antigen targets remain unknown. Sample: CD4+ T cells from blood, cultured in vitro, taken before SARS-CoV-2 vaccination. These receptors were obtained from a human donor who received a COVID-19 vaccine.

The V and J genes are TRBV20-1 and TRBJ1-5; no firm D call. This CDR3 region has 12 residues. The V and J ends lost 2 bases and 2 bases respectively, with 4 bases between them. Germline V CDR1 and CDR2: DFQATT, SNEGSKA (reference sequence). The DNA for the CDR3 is TGCAGTGCTAGAACTGGCAATCAGCCCCAGCATTTT. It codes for CSARTGNQPQHF.

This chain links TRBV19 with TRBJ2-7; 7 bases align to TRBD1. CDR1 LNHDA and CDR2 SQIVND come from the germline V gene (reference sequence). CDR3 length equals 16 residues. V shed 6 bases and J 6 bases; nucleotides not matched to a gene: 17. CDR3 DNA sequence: TGTGCCAGTAGCCCCTATCTGCGACAGGGTCATGGCGAGCAGTACTTC. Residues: CASSPYLRQGHGEQYF.

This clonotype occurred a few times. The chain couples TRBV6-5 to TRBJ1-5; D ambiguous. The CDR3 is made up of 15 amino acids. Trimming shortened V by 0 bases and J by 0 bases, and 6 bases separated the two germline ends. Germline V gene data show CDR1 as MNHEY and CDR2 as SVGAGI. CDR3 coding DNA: TGTGCCAGCAGTTACTCCGGGGATAGCAATCAGCCCCAGCATTTT. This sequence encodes CASSYSGDSNQPQHF.

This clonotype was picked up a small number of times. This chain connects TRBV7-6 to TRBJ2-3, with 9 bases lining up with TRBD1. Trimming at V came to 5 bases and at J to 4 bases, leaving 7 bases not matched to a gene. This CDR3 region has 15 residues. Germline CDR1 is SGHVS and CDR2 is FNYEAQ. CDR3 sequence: CASSPTGGRADTQYF. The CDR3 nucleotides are TGTGCCAGCAGCCCTACAGGGGGCCGGGCAGATACGCAGTATTTT.

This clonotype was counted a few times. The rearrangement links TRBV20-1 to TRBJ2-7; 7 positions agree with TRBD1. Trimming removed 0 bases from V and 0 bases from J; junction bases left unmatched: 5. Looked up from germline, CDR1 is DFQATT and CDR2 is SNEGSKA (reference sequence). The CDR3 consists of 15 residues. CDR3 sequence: CSARDTGASSYEQYF. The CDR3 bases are TGCAGTGCTAGAGATACAGGGGCCAGCTCCTACGAGCAGTACTTC.

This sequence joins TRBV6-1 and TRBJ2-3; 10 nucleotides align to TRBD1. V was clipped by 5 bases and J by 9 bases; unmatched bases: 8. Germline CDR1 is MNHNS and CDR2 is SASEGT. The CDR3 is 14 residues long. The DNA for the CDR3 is TGTGCCAGCAGTCCACTCGTGGGACAGGGGACGCAGTATTTT. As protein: CASSPLVGQGTQYF.

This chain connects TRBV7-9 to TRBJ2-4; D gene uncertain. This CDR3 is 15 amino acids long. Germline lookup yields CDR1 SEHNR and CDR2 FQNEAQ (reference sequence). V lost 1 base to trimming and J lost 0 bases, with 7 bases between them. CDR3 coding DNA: TGTGCCAGCAGCTTAGTTCAGTTAGCCAAAAACATTCAGTACTTC. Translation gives CASSLVQLAKNIQYF.

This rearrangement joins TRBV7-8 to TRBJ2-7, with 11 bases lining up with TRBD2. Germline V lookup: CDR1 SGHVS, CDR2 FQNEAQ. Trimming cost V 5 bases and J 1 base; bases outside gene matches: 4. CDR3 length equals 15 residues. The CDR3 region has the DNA TGTGCCAGCAGCCCAATAGCGGGGGGGTCCTACGAGCAGTACTTC. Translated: CASSPIAGGSYEQYF.

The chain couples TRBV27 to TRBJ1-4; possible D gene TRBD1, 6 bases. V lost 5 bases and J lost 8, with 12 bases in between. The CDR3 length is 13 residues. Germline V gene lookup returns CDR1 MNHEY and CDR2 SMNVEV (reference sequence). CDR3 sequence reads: CASSAIQGEKLFF. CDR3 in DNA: TGTGCCAGCAGTGCAATACAGGGAGAAAAACTGTTTTTT.

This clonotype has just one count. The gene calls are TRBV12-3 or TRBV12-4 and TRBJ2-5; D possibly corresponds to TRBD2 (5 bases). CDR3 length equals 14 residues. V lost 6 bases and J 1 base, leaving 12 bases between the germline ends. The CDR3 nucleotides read TGTGCCAGCAGCAACGACCGGGGCCAAGAGACCCAGTACTTC. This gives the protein CASSNDRGQETQYF.

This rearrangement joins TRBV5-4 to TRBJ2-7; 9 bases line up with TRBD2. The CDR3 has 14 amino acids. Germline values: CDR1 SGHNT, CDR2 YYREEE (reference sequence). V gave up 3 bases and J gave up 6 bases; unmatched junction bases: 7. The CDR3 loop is CASSYTTSGGEQYF. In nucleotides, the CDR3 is TGTGCCAGCAGCTATACGACTAGCGGAGGCGAGCAGTACTTC.

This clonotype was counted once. Here the CDR3 DNA reads TGCAGCGTTGAGGGGAGACGGGGGCCTAAACCTTACGAGCAGTACTTC. As protein: CSVEGRRGPKPYEQYF. The chain has TRBV29-1 and TRBJ2-7; D could derive from TRBD1 or TRBD2 (6 bases each). This CDR3 spans 16 amino acids. V was pared by 3 bases and J by 4 bases, with 22 bases between. Germline loops: CDR1 SQVTM, CDR2 ANQGSEA.

The CDR3 loop reads CATSDWGRDPTQYF. CDR3 sequence (DNA): TGTGCCACCAGTGATTGGGGCAGGGACCCCACCCAGTACTTC. The chain combines TRBV24-1 with TRBJ2-5; D may be TRBD1 or TRBD2 (5 bases each). The V gene lost 2 bases and the J gene lost 8 bases, with 14 bases spanning the gap. This CDR3 has 14 amino acids. CDR1 is KGHDR, CDR2 SFDVKD, per germline.

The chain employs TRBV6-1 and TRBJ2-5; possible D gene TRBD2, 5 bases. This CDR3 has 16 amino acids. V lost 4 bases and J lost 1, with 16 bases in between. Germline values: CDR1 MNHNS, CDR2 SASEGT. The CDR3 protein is CASSVRTRRPQETQYF. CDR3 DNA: TGTGCCAGCAGTGTCCGGACTCGACGACCCCAAGAGACCCAGTACTTC.

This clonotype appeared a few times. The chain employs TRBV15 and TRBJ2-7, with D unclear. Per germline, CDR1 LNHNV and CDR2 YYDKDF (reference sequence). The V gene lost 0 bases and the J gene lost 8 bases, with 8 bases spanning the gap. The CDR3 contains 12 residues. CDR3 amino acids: CATSRDEEKQYF. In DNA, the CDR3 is TGTGCCACCAGCAGAGATGAGGAGAAGCAGTACTTC.

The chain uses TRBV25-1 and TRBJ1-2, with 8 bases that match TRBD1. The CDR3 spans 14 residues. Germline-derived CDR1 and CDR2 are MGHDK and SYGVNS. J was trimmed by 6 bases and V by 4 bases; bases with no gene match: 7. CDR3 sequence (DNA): TGTGCCAGCAGTGGGTCAGGGGGCGCGGATGGCTACACCTTC. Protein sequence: CASSGSGGADGYTF.

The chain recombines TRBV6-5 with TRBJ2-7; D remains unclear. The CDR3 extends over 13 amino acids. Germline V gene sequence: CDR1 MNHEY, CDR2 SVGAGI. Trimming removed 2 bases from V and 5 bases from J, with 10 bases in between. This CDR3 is CASSYMNQDEQYF. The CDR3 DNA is TGTGCCAGCAGTTACATGAATCAAGACGAGCAGTACTTC.

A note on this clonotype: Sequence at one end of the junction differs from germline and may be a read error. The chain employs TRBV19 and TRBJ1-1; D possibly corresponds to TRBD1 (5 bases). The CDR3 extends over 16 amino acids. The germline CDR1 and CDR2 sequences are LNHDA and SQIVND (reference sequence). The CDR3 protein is CVSSIGTGNMNTEAFF. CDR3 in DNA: TGTGTCAGTAGTATAGGTACAGGCAACATGAACACTGAAGCTTTCTTT.

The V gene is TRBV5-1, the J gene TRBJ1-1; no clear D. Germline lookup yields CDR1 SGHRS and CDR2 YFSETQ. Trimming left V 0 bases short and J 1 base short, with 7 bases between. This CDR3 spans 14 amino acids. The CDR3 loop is CASSLEGWNTEAFF. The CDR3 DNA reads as TGCGCCAGCAGCTTGGAAGGGTGGAACACTGAAGCTTTCTTT.

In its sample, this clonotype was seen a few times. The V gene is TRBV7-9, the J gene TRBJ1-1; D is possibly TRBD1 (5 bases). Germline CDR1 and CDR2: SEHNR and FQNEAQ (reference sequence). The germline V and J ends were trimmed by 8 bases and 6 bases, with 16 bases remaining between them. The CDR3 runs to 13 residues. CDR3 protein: CASCATVYPEAFF. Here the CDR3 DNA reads TGTGCCAGCTGTGCGACAGTTTACCCTGAAGCTTTCTTT.

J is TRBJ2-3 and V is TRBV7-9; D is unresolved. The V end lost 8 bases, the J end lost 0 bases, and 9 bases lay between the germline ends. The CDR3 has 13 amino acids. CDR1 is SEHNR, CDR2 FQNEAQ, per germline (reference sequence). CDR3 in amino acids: CASVLGSTDTQYF. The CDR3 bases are TGTGCCAGCGTCCTCGGCAGCACAGATACGCAGTATTTT.

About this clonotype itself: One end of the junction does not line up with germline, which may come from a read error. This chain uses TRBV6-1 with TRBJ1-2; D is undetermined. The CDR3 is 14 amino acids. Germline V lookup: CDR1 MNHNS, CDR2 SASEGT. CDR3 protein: CTSTPRVDKYGYTF. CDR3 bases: TGTACCAGCACCCCAAGGGTGGATAAGTATGGCTACACCTTC.

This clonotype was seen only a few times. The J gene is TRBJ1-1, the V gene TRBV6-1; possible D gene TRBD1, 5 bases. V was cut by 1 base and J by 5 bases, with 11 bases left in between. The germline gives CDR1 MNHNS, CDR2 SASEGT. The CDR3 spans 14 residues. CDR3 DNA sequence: TGTGCCAGCAGTGAAGGATGGCGGGGGACTGAAGCTTTCTTT. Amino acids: CASSEGWRGTEAFF.